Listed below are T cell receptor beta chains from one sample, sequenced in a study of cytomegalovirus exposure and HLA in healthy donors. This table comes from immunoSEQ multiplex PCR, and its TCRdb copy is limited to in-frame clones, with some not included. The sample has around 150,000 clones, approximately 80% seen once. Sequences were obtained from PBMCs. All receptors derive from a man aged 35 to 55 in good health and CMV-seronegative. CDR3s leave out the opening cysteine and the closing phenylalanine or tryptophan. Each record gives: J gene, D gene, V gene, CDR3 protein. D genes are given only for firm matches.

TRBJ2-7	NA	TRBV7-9	ASSTRGYEQY
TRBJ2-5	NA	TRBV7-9	ASSLRDQETQY
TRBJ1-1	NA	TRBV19	ASTTFGEAF
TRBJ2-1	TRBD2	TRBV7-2	ASSTRTSGGQSSYNEQF
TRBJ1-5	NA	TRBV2	AGSRVGSNQPQH
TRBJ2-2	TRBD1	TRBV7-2	ASSLGAGGYTGELF
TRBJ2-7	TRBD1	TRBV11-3	ASSFPGGTGYEQY
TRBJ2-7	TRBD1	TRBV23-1	ASSQESDRVNEQY
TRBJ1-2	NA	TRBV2	ASSDLIPQGLYGYT
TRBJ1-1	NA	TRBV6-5	ASTARQNTEAF
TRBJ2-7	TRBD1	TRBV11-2	ASSYGTGGNYEQY
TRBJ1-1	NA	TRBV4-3	ASSSQDNPKTEAF
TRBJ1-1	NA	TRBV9	ASSVGASDTEAF
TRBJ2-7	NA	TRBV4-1	ASSQDGRPAYEQY
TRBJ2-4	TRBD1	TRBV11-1	ASSLAGTGGYGIQY
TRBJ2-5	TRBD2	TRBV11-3	ASSPRTSANQETQY
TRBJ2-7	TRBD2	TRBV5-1	ASSLDGSGLPYEQY
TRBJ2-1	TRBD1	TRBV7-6	ASSSGQGNNEQF
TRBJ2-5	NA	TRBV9	ASSVDAGNRRETQY
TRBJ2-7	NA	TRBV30	AWSPSSYEQY
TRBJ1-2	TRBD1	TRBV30	AWKPTGTANYGYT
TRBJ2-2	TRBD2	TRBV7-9	ASSGSGGAVRTGELF
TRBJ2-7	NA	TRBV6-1	ASSEANGAEQY
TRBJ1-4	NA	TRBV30	AWSVSRTLGATNEKLF
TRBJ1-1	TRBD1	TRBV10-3	AISEDREGFSAF
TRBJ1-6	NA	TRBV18	ASSFQRAENSPLH
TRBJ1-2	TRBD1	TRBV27	ASSTPGQGANT
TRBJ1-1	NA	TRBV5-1	ASSLGLRTEAF
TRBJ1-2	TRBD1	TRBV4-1	ASSPDRALYT
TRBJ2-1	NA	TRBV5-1	ASSLVTSSYNEQF
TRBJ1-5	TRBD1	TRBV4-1	ASSRDRVSNQPQH
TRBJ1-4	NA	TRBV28	ASSLGGGTNEKLF
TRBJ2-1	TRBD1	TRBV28	ASPSGQGLNEQF
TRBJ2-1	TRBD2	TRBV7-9	ASQLAKVDNEQF
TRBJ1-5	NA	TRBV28	ASSFPQADNQPQH
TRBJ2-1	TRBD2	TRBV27	ASSLQLAGVREQF
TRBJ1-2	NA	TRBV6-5	ASSDALAGVLGYT
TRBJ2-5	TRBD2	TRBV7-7	ASSLGLAGAGRETQY
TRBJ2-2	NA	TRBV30	AWSVLGAANTGELF
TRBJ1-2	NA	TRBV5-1	ASRETASGTQINYGYT
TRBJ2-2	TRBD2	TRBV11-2	ASDGLEANTGELF